The sequence of this T cell receptor beta chain was determined in a study of cytomegalovirus exposure and HLA in healthy donors (dated by TCRdb to the late 2010s). About the investigation overall: According to an earlier analysis of a few hundred of the donors, 150 million to 200 million T cells yielded 117 million unique TCR beta sequences and less than 300 Gb of sequence data. An earlier analysis of around 540 of the donors applied high-throughput TCR beta sequencing to assess whether each TCR beta V gene segment acted as functional or pseudogenic. Genome-wide SNP genotypes for about three fifths of the 666 donors were used in a later genetic analysis, which treated that subset as a discovery cohort. Every repertoire in the discovery cohort had been generated on one and the same sequencing platform. A separate validation cohort of approximately 120 different subjects was used in addition to the roughly 700-subject first cohort. Both class I and class II loci were covered by HLA typing, at four-digit resolution. Roughly 5 DR-DQ haplotypes were treated as single units for association and clustering because of strong linkage in the cohort. An early release that covered 640 HLA-typed donors contained around 330 gigabases of sequencing data and about 93 million unique TCR sequences. The later analysis used no new phenotypic data to find candidate immune exposures, relying instead on TCR beta sequences and their occurrence across donors. The number of typed donors differed by locus: about 629-630 for A, B, C, DRB1 and DQB1; 522 for DQA1; 600 to 610 for DPA1; and 450 to 480 for DPB1. Donor age, sex, ethnicity and CMV serostatus were compiled together with the repertoire data. Among several hundred genotyped donors of the cohort, an average of approximately 220,000 unique TCR beta nucleotide sequences was sequenced per donor, of which about 19% were non-productive. To predict cytomegalovirus infection status, the study brought together high-throughput TCR immunosequencing, statistical association of individual TCRs with disease status, and machine learning. Of the roughly 390 genotyped donors, approximately 82% fell in the genetic ancestry cluster associated with self-reported Caucasian donors. The study was designed to test whether signatures of past pathogen exposure could be identified by cataloging public T cell receptors. A later analysis re-examined previously published TCR beta repertoires from over 500 donors and added high-resolution HLA genotyping to investigate patterns of TCR occurrence. The T cell repertoires of 666 subjects were profiled by immunosequencing and related to cytomegalovirus serostatus. The paper's findings and limits, for the study overall: Because the 87-base-pair reads could not distinguish some IMGT-functional V segments, including TRBV6-2 and TRBV6-3, those segments were excluded. A later analysis found that TCR association rates varied across HLA loci, with DRB1 alleles showing the most associated TCRs and HLA-C alleles the fewest. An association between a missense DCLRE1C variant and V-gene and J-gene trimming of TCR beta chains was found in a later genetic analysis and replicated in an independent cohort. Compared with the 666-donor mean, donors in an Asian-associated ancestry cluster had fewer N-insertions in productive TCRs, according to a later genetic analysis. In an earlier analysis of approximately 590 of the donors, most TCR beta V segments appeared in productive rearrangements about 87% or about 30% of the time, broadly matching IMGT annotations. In a later analysis, most CMV-associated TCR beta chains were found to appear HLA-restricted, with HLA associations seemingly driven largely by CMV exposure. A further reported finding was that TCR beta sequences accurately predicted the HLA-A and HLA-B alleles for most subjects in the first cohort. For the cohort, immune exposure information was limited to CMV serostatus. Assigning TCR associations to individual alleles was difficult when HLA alleles, especially DR and DQ, strongly co-occurred. Three of the identified cytomegalovirus-associated TCR beta chains were confirmed in vitro to be specific for cytomegalovirus antigens. A total of 150 to 200 TCR beta chains were listed by the study as associated with cytomegalovirus. The authors suggested that the approach could potentially be generalized to other disease states and immunological phenotypes. In a later analysis, some 17,000 TCR beta sequences were associated with specific HLA alleles at a false discovery rate of 0.05. The classifier was reported to diagnose cytomegalovirus status with high specificity and sensitivity in both the original and validation cohorts. Across donors, most TCR sequences were observed very rarely, whereas some public TCRs were present in many individuals. A later analysis reported that several top co-occurrence clusters appeared linked to parvovirus B19, influenza, CMV and Epstein-Barr virus. Linkage disequilibrium might explain the correlated functional status among segregating V segments, but an unknown experimental factor could not be ruled out. In a later analysis, HLA-associated TCR beta chains were found to be more clonally expanded and to have lower generation probabilities than equally common non-associated chains. A cluster of highly shared sequence variants was judged likely to be a technical artifact of the sequencing pipeline. Because counts were too low, seventeen rarely observed V segments, including chromosome 9 orphons, were excluded from the earlier analysis of 500 to 700 of the donors. This cohort had only TCR beta chains sequenced, and the lack of alpha or paired-chain data limited which features could be detected. Because HLA typing was unavailable for some donors at each locus, only the typed subset was used in association tests. Roughly uniform sequencing depth across donors was assumed in presence/absence analyses, although this assumption may not hold.

In total, approximately 700 healthy bone marrow donors made up the cohort. All cohort members were sampled while nominally healthy, although unrecorded immune exposures were likely present. The donor was CMV seronegative and was included in the group of 352 seronegative cohort members. Every donor gave a peripheral blood sample, and the peripheral blood mononuclear cells from that sample were used for TCR beta sequencing. Genomic DNA extraction from the blood cell samples was performed with the Qiagen DNeasy Blood Extraction Kit. As to this clone: Its antigen target is currently unknown. A clone one base away is much larger, so this may be a read error.

Via the germline V gene (reference sequence), CDR1 is GTSNPN and CDR2 SVGIG. Including the terminal cysteine and phenylalanine, the CDR3 comprises 12 residues. The retained sequence is limited to the CDR3, 36 bases, with the frame set at the first base. V lost 4 bases and J lost 3 bases; the stretch between them is 10 bases long. Libraries were built with the immunoSEQ multiplex PCR assay. A mixture of 60 forward primers for TCR Vbeta segments and 13 reverse primers for TCR Jbeta segments was used in the multiplex PCR. A multiplex PCR assay on genomic DNA amplified the CDR3 region of rearranged TCR beta genes. The Illumina HiSeq System was used to sequence the amplified TCR beta libraries as 87-base-pair reads. Per the authors' processing: In a later analysis, tens of millions of unique TCR beta chains were counted across the approximately 640 repertoires, and roughly 11 million of these chains were shared by at least two donors. Raw reads were error-corrected and collapsed into unique sequences with a nearest-neighbor algorithm that merged closely related sequences to remove PCR and sequencing errors. Alignment of CDR3 sequences to IMGT reference sequences was used to assign V, D and J gene segments. For a sequence to be retained, a match of at least six nucleotides was required to both a V gene segment and a J gene segment. Rearrangements were classified as productive when the CDR3 lacked stop codons and remained in frame with V and J, and all other rearrangements were classified as non-productive. Following IMGT convention, CDR3 was defined as the stretch from the second conserved V-encoded cysteine to the conserved J-encoded phenylalanine. Sequences without an unambiguous match to a single V gene segment were excluded from the earlier analysis of about 640 of the donors. In an earlier analysis of approximately 590 of the donors, a V segment was called functional when productive rearrangements were above 56.7%, and segregating when the standard deviation between donors exceeded 5%. A statistical classification framework was built to diagnose cytomegalovirus status from the catalog of TCR beta chain sequences. In a later analysis, V and J genes were assigned by comparing TCR nucleotide sequences against IMGT/GENE-DB human TR gene sequences. A later analysis assigned CDR3 sequences and most-parsimonious VDJ recombination scenarios with the TCRdist pipeline. In a later analysis, each TCR beta chain was defined by its CDR3 amino acid sequence together with its V-gene family, and reads without a unique V-gene family were excluded. To address suspected cross-contamination and a sequencing artifact, a later analysis removed 450 to 700 highly shared, low-generation-probability nucleotide sequences. A later analysis calculated a clonal expansion index for each public chain from normalized within-repertoire ranks of inferred template counts. In a later analysis, generation probabilities were computed using a VDJ recombination model fitted to out-of-frame rearrangements, and the results were checked against IGoR. A later analysis scored TCR-TCR, TCR-HLA and TCR-CMV co-occurrence with hypergeometric tests, applying a repertoire-size bias correction to TCR pairs. In a later analysis, false discovery rates were estimated by permuting HLA or CMV assignments 20 times. In a later analysis, co-occurring TCRs were grouped with DBSCAN, and TCRdist sequence similarity was added when clustering was performed within HLA-allele-positive subsets. For co-occurrence clustering, repertoires with fewer than 30,000 or more than 120,000 public chains were excluded, along with five repertoires with anomalous nucleotide sharing. TCRdb obtained this table from immuneACCESS and retained in-frame rearrangements with V and J assigned. These tables miss some clones; where compared with another copy, unresolved V genes account for less than half of the shortfall, and the remainder is unexplained. V, J and clone size are taken as reported in that table, and D and trimming were inferred from the DNA itself. The sample includes about 57,000 clones, with roughly four fifths observed a single time. The ten largest clones capture approximately 4.3% of the sample.

The sample taken for sequencing was PBMCs. In this chain, TRBV30 is recombined with TRBJ2-7; perhaps TRBD2 is the D gene, with 6 bases matching. The source of this sequence is a man under 40 in good health and CMV-seronegative. The CDR3 reads as follows: CAWIPGDYEQYF. The nucleotide sequence is TGTGCCTGGATACCGGGAGACTACGAGCAGTACTTC.